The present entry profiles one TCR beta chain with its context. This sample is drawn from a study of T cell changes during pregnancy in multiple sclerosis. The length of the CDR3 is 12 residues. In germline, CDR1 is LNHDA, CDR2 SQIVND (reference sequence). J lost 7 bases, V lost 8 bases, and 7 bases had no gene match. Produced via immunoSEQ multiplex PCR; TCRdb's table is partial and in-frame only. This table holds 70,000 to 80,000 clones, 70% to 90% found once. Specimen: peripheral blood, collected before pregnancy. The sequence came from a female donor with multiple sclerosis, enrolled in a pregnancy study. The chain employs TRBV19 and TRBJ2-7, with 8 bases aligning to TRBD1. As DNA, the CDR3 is TGTGCCAGTGGGCGACAGGGGCTTGAGCAGTACTTC. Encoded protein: CASGRQGLEQYF.